A selection of T cell receptor beta chains follows, all from one sample in a study of cytomegalovirus exposure and HLA in healthy donors. Repertoires were generated with immunoSEQ multiplex PCR, while TCRdb's copy carries only in-frame clones and drops some. The repertoire holds about 49,000 clones, with roughly 92% as singletons. Material: PBMCs. These receptor sequences come from a man between 18 and 29 years old in good health and CMV-seronegative. Each CDR3 is given with its conserved first and last residue. Fields, in order: J gene, clone size, CDR3 length, V gene, D gene, CDR3 protein, CDR3 DNA. A D gene is named only where the DNA matches it firmly. Not every row has a clone size; where given, it reads once, few, many or a size class.

TRBJ2-7	once	14	TRBV7-9	NA	CASSLQGQSYEQYF	TGTGCCAGCAGTCTACAGGGCCAGTCCTACGAGCAGTACTTC
TRBJ2-5	NA	15	TRBV7-7	TRBD2	CASSVQGLAGETQYF	TGTGCTAGCAGCGTACAGGGACTAGCGGGAGAGACCCAGTACTTC
TRBJ2-3	NA	14	TRBV14	NA	CASSPRWVSDTQYF	TGTGCCAGCAGCCCTAGGTGGGTTTCAGATACGCAGTATTTT
TRBJ2-5	NA	16	TRBV6-6	NA	CASSYRWRELQESQYF	TGTGCCAGCAGTTACAGGTGGCGGGAACTCCAAGAGAGCCAGTACTTC
TRBJ1-2	NA	13	TRBV19	NA	CASTSRESYGYTF	TGTGCCAGTACCTCACGGGAGAGCTATGGCTACACCTTC
TRBJ2-3	NA	13	TRBV7-2	NA	CASSLQASDTQYF	TGTGCCAGCAGTTTACAGGCGTCAGATACGCAGTATTTT
TRBJ1-4	NA	15	TRBV7-9	NA	CASTSTRNSGEKLFF	TGTGCCAGCACCTCCACCCGGAACAGCGGTGAAAAACTGTTTTTT
TRBJ1-5	NA	12	TRBV7-9	NA	CASSHSNQPQHF	TGTGCCAGCAGCCATAGCAATCAGCCCCAGCATTTT
TRBJ2-7	NA	16	TRBV9	NA	CASSVAQDGRFGEQYF	TGTGCCAGCAGCGTAGCTCAAGACGGCAGGTTCGGCGAGCAGTACTTC
TRBJ2-7	NA	15	TRBV7-2	TRBD1	CASSLLGTGDYEQYF	TGTGCCAGCAGCTTATTGGGGACAGGGGACTACGAGCAGTACTTC
TRBJ1-2	NA	13	TRBV28	NA	CASSRQSNYGYTF	TGTGCCAGCAGCCGACAGTCTAACTATGGCTACACCTTC
TRBJ2-5	NA	14	TRBV27	TRBD2	CASSPIAGAETQYF	TGTGCCAGCAGTCCGATAGCGGGAGCAGAGACCCAGTACTTC
TRBJ2-5	NA	14	TRBV5-4	TRBD2	CASSQLAGEETQYF	TGTGCCAGCAGCCAACTAGCGGGAGAAGAGACCCAGTACTTC
TRBJ2-1	NA	15	TRBV11-2	TRBD2	CASSLTLAGVNEQFF	TGTGCCAGCAGCTTAACTTTAGCGGGAGTCAATGAGCAGTTCTTC
TRBJ1-1	NA	13	TRBV19	TRBD1	CASSTAGQGRAFF	TGTGCCAGTAGTACCGCTGGACAGGGTCGGGCTTTCTTT
TRBJ2-7	NA	14	TRBV2	TRBD1	CASRLSGQSYEQYF	TGTGCCAGCAGATTATCGGGACAGAGTTACGAGCAGTACTTC
TRBJ2-5	NA	16	TRBV2	NA	CASSELRGGGSETQYF	TGTGCCAGCAGTGAACTTCGAGGGGGGGGGTCGGAGACCCAGTACTTC
TRBJ2-5	NA	14	TRBV28	NA	CASSPQGLQETQYF	TGTGCCAGCAGTCCCCAGGGTCTCCAAGAGACCCAGTACTTC
TRBJ2-7	NA	15	TRBV15	TRBD1	CATSAPGQGLHEQYF	TGTGCCACCAGCGCACCGGGACAGGGCCTTCACGAGCAGTACTTC
TRBJ2-5	NA	16	TRBV11-3	TRBD2	CASSEGLAGGRGTQYF	TGTGCCAGCAGCGAAGGACTAGCGGGAGGAAGGGGGACCCAGTACTTC
TRBJ2-1	NA	14	TRBV25-1	NA	CASSETGVIHEQFF	TGTGCCAGCAGTGAGACCGGGGTCATACATGAGCAGTTCTTC
TRBJ2-1	NA	16	TRBV7-3	TRBD1	CASSLRPGQGANEQFF	TGTGCCAGCAGCTTAAGACCGGGACAGGGGGCCAATGAGCAGTTCTTC
TRBJ2-5	NA	14	TRBV6-5	TRBD1	CASSYSTGRETQYF	TGTGCCAGCAGTTACTCGACAGGGAGAGAGACCCAGTACTTC
TRBJ2-7	NA	17	TRBV9	TRBD1	CASSPQDGTESPYEQYF	TGTGCCAGCAGCCCACAGGATGGGACAGAATCGCCCTACGAGCAGTACTTC
TRBJ1-4	NA	17	TRBV2	TRBD1	CASRPGQGILGLEKLFF	TGTGCCAGCAGGCCGGGACAGGGAATTTTGGGCCTTGAAAAACTGTTTTTT
TRBJ2-5	NA	14	TRBV2	NA	CAITRGAVGETQYF	TGTGCCATCACCAGGGGGGCTGTGGGAGAGACCCAGTACTTC
TRBJ2-3	NA	12	TRBV9	NA	CASSGAPDTQYF	TGTGCCAGCAGCGGAGCGCCAGATACGCAGTATTTT
TRBJ2-7	NA	11	TRBV27	NA	CASVRGYEQYF	TGTGCCAGCGTCAGGGGATACGAGCAGTACTTC
TRBJ2-7	NA	18	TRBV7-2	TRBD2	CASSFLVRRELRLDEQYF	TGTGCCAGCAGTTTTTTAGTGAGGCGGGAGCTTAGATTGGACGAGCAGTACTTC
TRBJ2-2	NA	14	TRBV25-1	TRBD1	CASSGTGDTGELFF	TGTGCCAGCAGTGGGACAGGGGACACCGGGGAGCTGTTTTTT
TRBJ2-7	NA	13	TRBV7-6	TRBD1	CASSLGDSDEQYF	TGTGCCAGCAGCTTAGGGGACAGTGACGAGCAGTACTTC
TRBJ1-2	NA	15	TRBV28	NA	CASSLPLAVLYGYTF	TGTGCCAGCAGTTTGCCCTTGGCGGTCCTATATGGCTACACCTTC
TRBJ2-1	NA	17	TRBV25-1	TRBD2	CASSDRDGGLAGGEQFF	TGTGCCAGCAGTGACCGTGATGGGGGACTAGCGGGAGGTGAGCAGTTCTTC
TRBJ1-1	NA	13	TRBV7-3	NA	CASSRRTATEAFF	TGTGCCAGCAGCCGAAGAACAGCCACTGAAGCTTTCTTT
TRBJ2-5	NA	15	TRBV27	NA	CASSFSGFRRETQYF	TGTGCCAGCAGTTTCTCGGGGTTTCGGAGAGAGACCCAGTACTTC
TRBJ1-1	once	13	TRBV9	NA	CASSETGFTEAFF	TGTGCCAGCAGCGAAACAGGGTTTACTGAAGCTTTCTTT
TRBJ2-3	once	18	TRBV28	TRBD2	CASSLATGTSRFTDTQYF	TGTGCCAGCAGTTTGGCCACCGGGACTAGCCGATTCACAGATACGCAGTATTTT
TRBJ2-1	NA	15	TRBV7-7	TRBD2	CASSPGLAGVNEQFF	TGTGCCAGCAGCCCGGGACTAGCGGGAGTGAATGAGCAGTTCTTC
TRBJ1-4	once	15	TRBV28	NA	CASKSRGQANEKLFF	TGTGCCAGCAAATCGAGAGGGCAGGCTAATGAAAAACTGTTTTTT
TRBJ1-4	NA	14	TRBV5-1	TRBD1	CASSTGQGPEKLFF	TGCGCCAGCAGCACAGGACAGGGTCCTGAAAAACTGTTTTTT
TRBJ2-3	NA	16	TRBV5-1	NA	CASSLSGWTYTDTQYF	TGCGCCAGCAGCTTGTCTGGCTGGACTTACACAGATACGCAGTATTTT
TRBJ2-1	NA	15	TRBV7-3	NA	CASTLGGSSYNEQFF	TGTGCCAGCACCCTCGGAGGTAGCTCCTACAATGAGCAGTTCTTC
TRBJ2-3	NA	14	TRBV6-1	NA	CASSLERVTDTQYF	TGTGCCAGCAGTTTAGAGAGGGTCACAGATACGCAGTATTTT
TRBJ1-1	NA	12	TRBV11-2	TRBD1	CASSGGQYKAFF	TGTGCCAGCAGCGGGGGACAGTACAAAGCTTTCTTT
TRBJ2-7	NA	14	TRBV27	TRBD1	CASSDRQGHYEQYF	TGTGCCAGCAGTGACCGACAGGGCCACTACGAGCAGTACTTC
TRBJ1-2	NA	15	TRBV5-4	TRBD1	CASSLSATGNYGYTF	TGTGCCAGCAGCTTGTCCGCGACAGGGAACTATGGCTACACCTTC
TRBJ2-3	NA	15	TRBV5-1	TRBD2	CASSTVAGVSDTQYF	TGCGCCAGCAGCACTGTAGCGGGAGTGTCAGATACGCAGTATTTT
TRBJ2-1	once	13	TRBV29-1	TRBD1	CSVTKTGTNEQFF	TGCAGCGTTACGAAGACAGGGACCAATGAGCAGTTCTTC
TRBJ1-1	NA	14	TRBV11-3	NA	CASSSDTVDTEAFF	TGTGCCAGCAGCTCGGACACTGTGGACACTGAAGCTTTCTTT
TRBJ2-7	NA	17	TRBV28	TRBD1	CASSLGQAYRGTYEQYF	TGTGCCAGCAGTTTAGGCCAAGCTTACAGGGGCACCTACGAGCAGTACTTC
TRBJ1-5	NA	17	TRBV2	TRBD1	CASSDADRGPLNQPQHF	TGTGCCAGCTCCGACGCGGACAGGGGGCCACTCAATCAGCCCCAGCATTTT